Here is one TCR beta chain with its context. The sample belongs to a study of blood T cell repertoires in COVID-19. Study-level information: Italy, Spain and the United States were the sources of the convalescent and acute COVID-19 samples.

The data were produced by immunoSEQ multiplex PCR, yet TCRdb's version contains in-frame clones alone and is incomplete. Seen here are some 250,000 clones, approximately 83% observed once, and the top ten hold roughly 1.9%. J was trimmed by 0 bases and V by 0 bases; bases with no gene match: 2. Germline V gene data show CDR1 as SGHNT and CDR2 as YYREEE (reference sequence). This CDR3 has 16 residues. Sequencing was carried out using peripheral blood. This chain joins TRBV5-4 and TRBJ2-1; 8 nucleotides match TRBD2. The TCR sequence derives from a man aged 25-45 years who had recovered from COVID-19. The CDR3 loop reads CASSLAGGGSYNEQFF. The CDR3 DNA reads TGTGCCAGCAGCTTGGCCGGGGGGGGCTCCTACAATGAGCAGTTCTTC.